Listed here are 25 T cell receptor beta chains from one sample, sequenced in a study of T cells after posttransplantation cyclophosphamide. Repertoires were generated with immunoSEQ multiplex PCR, while TCRdb's copy carries only in-frame clones and drops some. The sample has 25,000 to 35,000 clones, roughly 90% seen once. Material: PBMCs. Receptor source: a woman aged 40 to 50 with a blood cancer, CMV-positive, and with a related stem cell donor.

This chain connects TRBV9 to TRBJ1-3, with a possible D match to TRBD1 (6 bases). The ends were cut back, 2 bases at V and 4 bases at J, with 10 bases in the middle. CDR3 size: 14 residues. Germline CDR1 and CDR2: SGDLS and YYNGEE. The CDR3 DNA follows: TGTGCCAGCAGCGTCCGGGACAACGGAAACACCATATATTTT. This sequence encodes CASSVRDNGNTIYF.

The chain combines TRBV13 with TRBJ2-1; D gene unclear. Per germline, CDR1 PRHDT and CDR2 FYEKMQ (reference sequence). CDR3 length: 13 amino acids. Trimming pared 0 bases from V and 7 bases from J, leaving 7 bases between. The CDR3 DNA sequence: TGTGCCAGCAGCTTAGGGGCCCCTAATGAGCAGTTCTTC. Its translation is CASSLGAPNEQFF.

This chain links TRBV7-8 with TRBJ1-1; D not resolved. This CDR3 is 14 amino acids long. The germline CDR1 and CDR2 sequences are SGHVS and FQNEAQ. Between the trimmed V and J ends, which lost 2 bases and 0 bases, there was a span of 7 bases. CDR3 coding DNA: TGTGCCAGCAGCTTACTGCGGATGAACACTGAAGCTTTCTTT. Translated: CASSLLRMNTEAFF. The full variable domain, completed using reference TRBV7-8 and TRBJ1-1, is GAGVSQSPRYKVAKRGQDVALRCDPISGHVSLFWYQQALGQGPEFLTYFQNEAQLDKSGLPSDRFFAERPEGSVSTLKIQRTQQEDSAVYLCASSLLRMNTEAFFGQGTRLTVV.

This clone was counted once. V and J are TRBV2 and TRBJ1-6, with 7 bases that match TRBD1. The germline gives CDR1 SNHLY, CDR2 FYNNEI. Trimming removed 6 bases from V and 0 bases from J; junction bases left unmatched: 5. This CDR3 contains 16 residues. The CDR3 spells CASRQGISSYNSPLHF. CDR3 bases: TGTGCCAGCAGACAGGGGATAAGCTCCTATAATTCACCCCTCCACTTT.

The chain combines TRBV5-1 with TRBJ1-1; the D gene is possibly TRBD1 (5 bases). In germline, CDR1 is SGHRS, CDR2 YFSETQ. V was pared by 6 bases and J by 1 base, with 19 bases between. CDR3 length: 16 amino acids. The CDR3 spells CASTRQPIGENTEAFF. The CDR3 nucleotides are TGCGCCAGCACCCGACAGCCCATAGGGGAGAACACTGAAGCTTTCTTT.

The chain recombines TRBV7-2 with TRBJ2-5, with 7 bases matching TRBD1. The CDR3 totals 14 residues. Germline V gives CDR1 SGHTA, CDR2 FQGNSA. V gave up 1 base and J gave up 5 bases; unmatched junction bases: 4. CDR3 sequence: CASSLGYRGETQYF. The CDR3 nucleotides are TGTGCCAGCAGCTTAGGTTACAGGGGCGAGACCCAGTACTTC.

The genes are TRBV7-8 and TRBJ1-3; 7 bases map to TRBD1. V lost 1 base and J lost 1; bases outside the gene matches: 4. Looked up from germline, CDR1 is SGHVS and CDR2 is FQNEAQ. CDR3 length equals 16 residues. In DNA, the CDR3 is TGTGCCAGCAGCTTAGAATGGGGACAGTCTGGAAACACCATATATTTT. Residues: CASSLEWGQSGNTIYF.

The CDR3: CASSSGSLIMGPETQYF. CDR3 nucleotide sequence: TGCGCCAGCAGTTCCGGCAGCCTGATCATGGGGCCAGAGACCCAGTACTTC. The gene calls are TRBV5-1 and TRBJ2-5; D is possibly TRBD1 (5 bases). Per the germline V gene, CDR1 is SGHRS and CDR2 is YFSETQ. V lost 5 bases and J lost 4, with 24 bases in between. The CDR3 is 17 amino acids.

About this clone itself: The germline gene is not matched at one end of the junction; a read error may be the cause. The sample carries other DNA sequences with the same CDR3. The V and J genes are TRBV19 and TRBJ1-4; D not certain. The CDR3 spans 14 residues. CDR1 is LNHDA, CDR2 SQIVND, per germline (reference sequence). The CDR3 here is CASSISGQNEKLFF. For the CDR3, the DNA is TGTGCCAGTAGTATATCCGGTCAAAATGAAAAGCTGTTTTTT.

The rearrangement joins TRBV25-1 to TRBJ1-4; D is undetermined. This CDR3 has 15 residues. Germline V gene data show CDR1 as MGHDK and CDR2 as SYGVNS. Deletions cut 1 base from V and 8 bases from J, with 14 bases between. The CDR3 protein is CASSELGGSGEKLFF. CDR3 DNA: TGTGCCAGCAGTGAATTGGGTGGGAGCGGGGAAAAACTGTTTTTT.

CDR3 loop: CASSQGLGAYGNTIYF. CDR3 in DNA: TGTGCCAGCAGCCAAGGGCTGGGGGCGTACGGAAACACCATATATTTT. This chain links TRBV14 with TRBJ1-3, with D possibly being TRBD1 (6 bases). The CDR3 loop spans 16 amino acids. From germline, CDR1 is SGHDN and CDR2 FVKESK. V was pared by 1 base and J by 4 bases, with 14 bases between.

This sequence joins TRBV2 and TRBJ2-2, with TRBD1 matching over 8 bases. J gave up 5 bases and V 6 bases, and 8 bases lay outside the gene matches. CDR3 length equals 15 residues. Germline V gene sequence: CDR1 SNHLY, CDR2 FYNNEI. The CDR3 DNA reads as TGTGCCAGCAGGGGCGGGACAGGAAAGACCGGGGAGCTGTTTTTT. This sequence encodes CASRGGTGKTGELFF.

This chain joins TRBV18 and TRBJ2-1; tentatively, D is TRBD2 (6 bases). Per germline, CDR1 KGHSH and CDR2 LQKENI. This CDR3 has 13 residues. Trimming took off 5 bases at V and 9 bases at J, with 14 bases between the two ends. CDR3 DNA: TGTGCCAGCTCAACGGTGACTAGAGTTGAGCAGTTCTTC. Translation: CASSTVTRVEQFF.

The chain uses TRBV6-1 and TRBJ1-1, with D maybe TRBD1 (6 bases). CDR1 and CDR2 from the germline V gene are MNHNS and SASEGT. Trimming stripped 7 bases from V and 8 bases from J, with 11 bases between. The length of the CDR3 is 11 residues. CDR3 in DNA: TGTGCCAGCACCAGTGGACAGGAAGCTTTCTTT. Its protein is CASTSGQEAFF.

The V call is TRBV10-1, the J call TRBJ1-5; D unclear. V was shortened by 4 bases and J by 0 bases, with 10 bases between the two germline ends. The CDR3 sequence is 15 residues long. CDR1 is WNHNN, CDR2 SYGVQD, per germline (reference sequence). CDR3 amino acids: CASSGRRYSNQPQHF. The CDR3 DNA sequence: TGCGCCAGCAGTGGACGGAGGTATAGCAATCAGCCCCAGCATTTT.

This chain joins TRBV2 and TRBJ2-7, with 12 nucleotides matching TRBD2. The CDR3 length is 15 residues. Losses at the gene ends were 6 bases for V and 1 base for J; bases not matched to a gene: 4. The V gene's germline CDR1 is SNHLY and CDR2 FYNNEI. This chain's CDR3 is CASSGGTSGSYEQYF. The DNA for the CDR3 is TGTGCCAGCAGCGGGGGGACTAGCGGGTCCTACGAGCAGTACTTC.

J is TRBJ2-3 and V is TRBV6-4, with D hard to call. Between the trimmed V and J ends, which lost 3 bases and 2 bases, there was a span of 12 bases. Germline V lookup: CDR1 MRHNA, CDR2 SNTAGT. CDR3 length equals 15 residues. CDR3 DNA: TGTGCCAGCAGTGAAACACGTATCCCCACAGATACGCAGTATTTT. This translates into CASSETRIPTDTQYF.

Concerning this clone: A far larger clone is just one base off, so this is likely a read error. V and J are TRBV4-2 and TRBJ1-3, with TRBD1 identical over 11 bases. Trimming removed 1 base from V and 2 bases from J; junction bases left unmatched: 16. This CDR3 region has 21 residues. Per germline, CDR1 LGHNA and CDR2 YNFKEQ. CDR3 protein: CASSQGVGTGGSTTAGNTIYF. CDR3 in DNA: TGTGCCAGCAGCCAAGGGGTAGGGACAGGGGGTTCTACGACTGCTGGAAACACCATATATTTT.

The rearrangement links TRBV6-5 to TRBJ2-7; 10 bases match TRBD1. Germline loops: CDR1 MNHEY, CDR2 SVGAGI. This CDR3 comprises 15 residues. The trim removed 0 bases at V and 5 bases at J, leaving 4 bases unmatched. The CDR3 loop reads CASSYSGQGSHEQYF. CDR3 bases: TGTGCCAGCAGTTACTCGGGACAGGGGTCCCACGAGCAGTACTTC.

The V call is TRBV28, the J call TRBJ1-2; 7 nucleotides match TRBD1. The CDR3 has 17 residues. Germline V gene lookup returns CDR1 MDHEN and CDR2 SYDVKM. The V and J ends lost 4 bases and 3 bases, in that order; junction bases with no gene match: 14. Here the CDR3 reads CASSSAGRGIRDYGYTF. In DNA, the CDR3 is TGTGCCAGCAGTTCCGCCGGCAGGGGGATTAGGGACTATGGCTACACCTTC.

V is TRBV21-1 and J is TRBJ1-1. TRBV21-1 is tagged as a pseudogene. The CDR3 extends over 13 amino acids. CDR3 in DNA: TGTGCCAGCAGCAACGGTGGGAACACTGAAGCTTTCTTT. Translating gives CASSNGGNTEAFF.

The table lists this clone with a few counts. The V call is TRBV9, the J call TRBJ1-4; 10 bases align to TRBD1. J was trimmed by 6 bases and V by 2 bases; bases with no gene match: 4. The germline gives CDR1 SGDLS, CDR2 YYNGEE. This CDR3 has 15 amino acids. Here the CDR3 DNA reads TGTGCCAGCAGCGTGACGGGACAGGGGTATGAAAAACTGTTTTTT. It codes for CASSVTGQGYEKLFF.

The chain joins TRBV7-9 to TRBJ1-6; perhaps TRBD1 as D (5 bases). Germline V gene lookup returns CDR1 SEHNR and CDR2 FQNEAQ (reference sequence). V lost 5 bases, J lost 3 bases, and 11 bases lay in between. The CDR3 is made up of 15 amino acids. CDR3 region: CASSQSGLYNSPLHF. The CDR3 region has the DNA TGTGCCAGCAGCCAGTCGGGACTCTATAATTCACCCCTCCACTTT.

The chain has TRBV2 and TRBJ1-2; the D gene is possibly TRBD1 (5 bases). The CDR3 length is 15 residues. V dropped 6 bases and J dropped 2 bases, with 16 bases sitting between them. Germline V gene lookup returns CDR1 SNHLY and CDR2 FYNNEI. DNA for the CDR3: TGTGCCAGCAGCCCCGGCGGGGGTCTCAACTATGGCTACACCTTC. Protein sequence: CASSPGGGLNYGYTF.

The rearrangement joins TRBV19 to TRBJ2-2; 10 bases line up with TRBD2. After removal of 5 bases from V and 1 base from J, the junction contained 4 bases not matched to a gene. The CDR3 runs to 16 residues. Germline loops: CDR1 LNHDA, CDR2 SQIVND (reference sequence). In nucleotides, the CDR3 is TGTGCCAGTAGTGCGACTAGCGGGTGGAACACCGGGGAGCTGTTTTTT. Protein sequence: CASSATSGWNTGELFF. Variable domain in full (rest from reference TRBV19 and TRBJ2-2): DGGITQSPKYLFRKEGQNVTLSCEQNLNHDAMYWYRQDPGQGLRLIYYSQIVNDFQKGDIAEGYSVSREKKESFPLTVTSAQKNPTAFYLCASSATSGWNTGELFFGEGSRLTVL.